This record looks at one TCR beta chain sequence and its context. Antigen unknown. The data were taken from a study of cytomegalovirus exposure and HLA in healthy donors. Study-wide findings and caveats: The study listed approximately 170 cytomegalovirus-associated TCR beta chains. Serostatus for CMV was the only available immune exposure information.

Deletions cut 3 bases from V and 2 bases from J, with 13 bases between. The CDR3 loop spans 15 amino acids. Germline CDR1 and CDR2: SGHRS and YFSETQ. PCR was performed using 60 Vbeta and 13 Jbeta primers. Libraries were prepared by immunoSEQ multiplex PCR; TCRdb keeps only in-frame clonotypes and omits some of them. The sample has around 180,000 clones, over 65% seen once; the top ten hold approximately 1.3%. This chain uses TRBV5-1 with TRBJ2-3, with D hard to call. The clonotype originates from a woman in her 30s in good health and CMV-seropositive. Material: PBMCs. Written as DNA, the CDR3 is TGCGCCAGCAGCTCTGACTGGTTTGACACAGATACGCAGTATTTT. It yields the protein CASSSDWFDTDTQYF.